These 22 T cell receptor beta chains originate from one sample sequenced in a study of blood T cell repertoires in COVID-19. Assay used: immunoSEQ multiplex PCR; TCRdb lists only in-frame clones, some missing. The sample comprises about 160,000 clones, 70% to 90% of which are singletons, and 6% to 9% rests with the top ten. The sample comprised peripheral blood. The receptors originated from a man between 35 and 55 years old who had recovered from COVID-19.

The rearrangement links TRBV9 to TRBJ2-1; TRBD2 agrees at 9 bases. With V trimmed by 0 bases and J by 3 bases, 7 bases remained unmatched. The CDR3 contains 17 residues. Germline V gene lookup returns CDR1 SGDLS and CDR2 YYNGEE. The CDR3 DNA reads TGTGCCAGCAGCGTAGTGGCTAGCGGGGCTAGCTACAATGAGCAGTTCTTC. Residues: CASSVVASGASYNEQFF. Filled out from reference TRBV9 and TRBJ2-1, the complete variable domain reads DSGVTQTPKHLITATGQRVTLRCSPRSGDLSVYWYQQSLDQGLQFLIQYYNGEERAKGNILERFSAQQFPDLHSELNLSSLELGDSALYFCASSVVASGASYNEQFFGPGTRLTVL.

Remarks on this clone: The junction shows a germline mismatch at one end, possibly a read error. The V gene is TRBV14, the J gene TRBJ2-7; TRBD2 agrees at 10 bases. CDR3 length equals 16 residues. CDR1 and CDR2 (germline): SGHDN, FVKESK. CDR3 region: CASNQPLAGTSYEQYF. CDR3 DNA sequence: TGTGCCAGCAACCAACCACTAGCGGGGACCTCCTACGAGCAGTACTTC.

This chain connects TRBV7-9 to TRBJ2-2; D is perhaps TRBD1 (6 bases). Trimming cost V 5 bases and J 5 bases, with 15 bases left between them. The CDR3 consists of 15 residues. Per the germline V gene, CDR1 is SEHNR and CDR2 is FQNEAQ (reference sequence). CDR3 nucleotides: TGTGCCAGCAGCCAAGCCGGGACATCTACCGGGGAGCTGTTTTTT. Encoded protein: CASSQAGTSTGELFF.

V is TRBV21-1 and J is TRBJ2-3; the tabulated D call, TRBD2, remains unverified against the DNA. TRBV21-1 has pseudogene status. The CDR3 covers 18 residues. The CDR3 here is CASSNPSGSFSSTDTQYF. As DNA, the CDR3 is TGTGCCAGCAGCAACCCCAGCGGGAGTTTTTCTAGCACAGATACGCAGTATTTT.

CDR3 protein: CASSQLDSDEQFF. In nucleotides, the CDR3 is TGTGCCAGCAGCCAACTCGACTCGGATGAGCAGTTCTTC. This rearrangement joins TRBV4-2 to TRBJ2-1; D is ambiguous. Trimming pared 2 bases from V and 8 bases from J, leaving 10 bases between. Germline lookup yields CDR1 LGHNA and CDR2 YNFKEQ. This CDR3 contains 13 residues.

V gene TRBV30 combines with J gene TRBJ2-2, with D possibly being TRBD2 (5 bases). The CDR3 runs to 14 residues. The V gene lost 2 bases and the J gene lost 6 bases, with 13 bases spanning the gap. The germline V gene has CDR1 GTSNPN and CDR2 SVGIG (reference sequence). The DNA for the CDR3 is TGTGCCTGGAGTCGCGCTAGCAGCGCCGGGGAGCTGTTTTTT. Its protein is CAWSRASSAGELFF.

The J gene is TRBJ1-4, the V gene TRBV10-3, with a tentative D call TRBD1 (5 bases). The CDR3 sequence is 15 residues long. Trimming stripped 0 bases from V and 7 bases from J, with 12 bases between. Per the germline V gene, CDR1 is ENHRY and CDR2 is SYGVKD. This chain's CDR3 is CAISESGGEVEKLFF. The CDR3 region has the DNA TGTGCCATCAGTGAGTCCGGAGGGGAGGTTGAAAAACTGTTTTTT.

The V gene is TRBV7-3, the J gene TRBJ1-2; tentatively, D is TRBD1 (6 bases). V was clipped by 4 bases and J by 4 bases, with 19 bases between them. This CDR3 region has 16 residues. Germline CDR1 reads SGHTA; CDR2 reads FQGTGA. Written as DNA, the CDR3 is TGTGCCAGCAGCTCACAGGGAACCCAAGTTACCTATGGCTACACCTTC. Protein sequence: CASSSQGTQVTYGYTF.

The CDR3 reads CASSLIAIAGNSQYF. As DNA, the CDR3 is TGTGCCAGCAGCTTAATTGCGATAGCGGGCAACTCCCAGTACTTC. V is TRBV7-9 and J is TRBJ2-5; 7 bases agree with TRBD2. Germline CDR1 is SEHNR and CDR2 is FQNEAQ (reference sequence). The V gene end was trimmed by 2 bases and the J gene end by 9 bases; junction bases not matched to a gene: 12. The CDR3 covers 15 residues.

This clone was counted ten times or more. The chain combines TRBV11-1 with TRBJ2-7; 10 positions match TRBD1. Trimming took 4 bases from V and 3 from J; bases not matched to a gene: 3. The germline gives CDR1 SGHAT, CDR2 FQDESV (reference sequence). CDR3 length: 14 amino acids. The CDR3 coding sequence is TGTGCCAGCAGCTCCGGGACAGGGGTCTACGAGCAGTACTTC. Translated, it gives CASSSGTGVYEQYF.

This rearrangement joins TRBV6-5 to TRBJ1-2; D might be TRBD1 (6 bases). The CDR3 has 13 residues. Per germline, CDR1 MNHEY and CDR2 SVGAGI. V was clipped by 2 bases and J by 7 bases, with 11 bases between them. The chain's CDR3 is CASSYKGVGGYTF. CDR3 sequence (DNA): TGTGCCAGCAGTTACAAGGGGGTCGGTGGCTACACCTTC.

This clone showed up just once. The chain carries TRBV19 and TRBJ2-5, with D perhaps TRBD2 (6 bases). The V gene's germline CDR1 is LNHDA and CDR2 SQIVND (reference sequence). The V and J ends lost 4 bases and 5 bases respectively, with 20 bases between them. This CDR3 spans 16 amino acids. Here the CDR3 reads CASSTTTSFVRETQYF. The CDR3 coding sequence is TGTGCCAGTAGTACGACGACTAGTTTTGTTCGGGAGACCCAGTACTTC.

The rearrangement links TRBV12-5 to TRBJ2-1; TRBD2 is a possible D gene (6 bases). CDR3 length: 12 amino acids. Germline V gene lookup returns CDR1 LGHNT and CDR2 FRNRAP. Trimming took off 4 bases at V and 10 bases at J, with 11 bases between the two ends. The CDR3 nucleotides are TGTGCTAGTGGTTATAATGGGAGGGAGCAGTTCTTC. It encodes CASGYNGREQFF.

The chain is built from TRBV7-3 and TRBJ2-7, with D tentatively TRBD2 (6 bases). The germline V gene encodes CDR1 SGHTA and CDR2 FQGTGA. Trimming removed 0 bases from V and 7 bases from J, with 16 bases in between. The CDR3 runs to 15 residues. The CDR3 reads CASSLTGEGLQEQYF. The CDR3 nucleotides are TGTGCCAGCAGCTTAACCGGCGAGGGACTCCAGGAGCAGTACTTC.

This clone came up many times. The gene calls are TRBV10-3 and TRBJ1-3; D perhaps matches TRBD1 (5 bases). The CDR3 covers 14 residues. Germline V gives CDR1 ENHRY, CDR2 SYGVKD. V was clipped by 3 bases and J by 4 bases, with 10 bases between them. For the CDR3, the DNA is TGTGCCATCAGTGAAGGCCGGGGGGGAAACACCATATATTTT. Translated: CAISEGRGGNTIYF.

This chain connects TRBV29-1 to TRBJ1-2; a possible D gene is TRBD1 (5 bases). The germline V gene encodes CDR1 SQVTM and CDR2 ANQGSEA. The V gene lost 5 bases and the J gene lost 4 bases, with 11 bases spanning the gap. The CDR3 spans 12 residues. In DNA form, the CDR3 reads TGCAGCGTTCGGGGGGATGGCTATGGCTACACCTTC. This gives the protein CSVRGDGYGYTF.

This clone was found once. The V gene is TRBV30, the J gene TRBJ1-6; 8 bases agree with TRBD1. Trimming removed 0 bases from V and 5 bases from J; junction bases left unmatched: 3. Germline V lookup: CDR1 GTSNPN, CDR2 SVGIG (reference sequence). This CDR3 has 15 amino acids. CDR3: CAWSVKDRDNSPLHF. CDR3 sequence (DNA): TGTGCCTGGAGTGTGAAGGACAGGGATAATTCACCCCTCCACTTT.

This sequence joins TRBV5-1 and TRBJ2-1, with 12 bases that match TRBD2. There are 15 residues in the CDR3. Germline V gene data show CDR1 as SGHRS and CDR2 as YFSETQ. The J segment lost 4 bases and the V segment lost 4 bases, leaving 3 bases of the junction unmatched. The CDR3 sequence is CASSPGTSGYNEQFF. The CDR3 coding sequence is TGCGCCAGCAGCCCGGGGACTAGCGGGTACAATGAGCAGTTCTTC.

This chain joins TRBV5-5 and TRBJ1-2, with 10 bases lining up with TRBD1. The CDR3 is made up of 13 amino acids. With V trimmed by 2 bases and J by 8 bases, 3 bases remained unmatched. Germline V gene sequence: CDR1 SGHKS, CDR2 YYEKEE (reference sequence). The CDR3 coding sequence is TGTGCCAGCAGCTTAGGACAGGGGGAGGGCTACACCTTC. Encoded protein: CASSLGQGEGYTF.

This chain's CDR3 is CASSQTESTEAFF. CDR3 coding DNA: TGTGCCAGCAGCCAGACGGAGAGCACTGAAGCTTTCTTT. The genes are TRBV11-3 and TRBJ1-1; the D is unclear. V dropped 5 bases and J dropped 4 bases, with 11 bases sitting between them. The germline V gene has CDR1 SGHNT and CDR2 YENEEA. The CDR3 is made up of 13 amino acids.

The chain is built from TRBV19 and TRBJ1-5; TRBD1 aligns across 8 bases. CDR1 LNHDA and CDR2 SQIVND come from the germline V gene (reference sequence). The V and J ends lost 6 bases and 7 bases, in that order; junction bases with no gene match: 5. CDR3 length equals 13 residues. The chain's CDR3 is CASRGQDGQPQHF. The DNA for the CDR3 is TGTGCCAGTAGGGGACAGGACGGCCAGCCCCAGCATTTT.

The sample holds one count of this clone. The rearrangement joins TRBV5-6 to TRBJ2-5, with D perhaps matching TRBD1 (5 bases). Looked up from germline, CDR1 is SGHDT and CDR2 is YYEEEE. The CDR3 contains 16 residues. The V and J ends lost 0 bases and 0 bases respectively, with 12 bases between them. The CDR3 DNA is TGTGCCAGCAGCTTGGCGGTACAGGTTAACCAAGAGACCCAGTACTTC. It encodes CASSLAVQVNQETQYF.